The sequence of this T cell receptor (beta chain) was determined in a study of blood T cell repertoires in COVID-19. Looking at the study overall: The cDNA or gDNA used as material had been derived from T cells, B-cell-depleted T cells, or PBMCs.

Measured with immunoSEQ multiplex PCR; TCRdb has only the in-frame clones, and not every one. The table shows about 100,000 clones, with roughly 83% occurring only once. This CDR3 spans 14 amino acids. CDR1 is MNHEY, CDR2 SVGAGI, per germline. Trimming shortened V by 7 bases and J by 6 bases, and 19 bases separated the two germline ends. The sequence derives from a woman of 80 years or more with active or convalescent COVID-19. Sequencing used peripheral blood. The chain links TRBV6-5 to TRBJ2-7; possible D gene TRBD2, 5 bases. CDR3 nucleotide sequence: TGTGCCAGCACTACCGGGGTGCACCTGCTCGAGCAGTACTTC. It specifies CASTTGVHLLEQYF.